This passage covers 25 T cell receptor beta chains from one sample sequenced in a study of cytomegalovirus exposure and HLA in healthy donors. A multiplex PCR was run with 60 Vbeta primers and 13 Jbeta primers. Method: immunoSEQ multiplex PCR; TCRdb's copy keeps in-frame clones and lacks some. This sample carries 150,000 to 200,000 clones, about 12% of them seen once, and the ten largest clones take roughly 7.7%. What was sequenced was PBMCs. The receptors were sampled from a man aged 45 to 65 in good health and CMV-seropositive.

The chain carries TRBV19 and TRBJ1-3; D gene unclear. The CDR3 is 17 amino acids. Trimming shortened V by 1 base and J by 3 bases, and 16 bases separated the two germline ends. The germline gives CDR1 LNHDA, CDR2 SQIVND (reference sequence). CDR3: CASSIVGGGVGGNTIYF. The CDR3 coding sequence is TGTGCCAGTAGTATAGTAGGCGGCGGCGTAGGTGGAAACACCATATATTTT.

In DNA, the CDR3 is TGCGCCAGCAGGAATTTGGACAGGGTGAACACTGAAGCTTTCTTT. Its translation: CASRNLDRVNTEAFF. The rearrangement uses TRBV5-1 and TRBJ1-1, with TRBD1 matching 8 bases. V trimming: 5 bases; J trimming: 0 bases; junction bases outside the gene matches: 6. The V gene's germline CDR1 is SGHRS and CDR2 YFSETQ. The CDR3 spans 15 residues.

This clone was observed a few times. The chain joins TRBV30 to TRBJ1-3, with D tentatively TRBD1 (5 bases). Germline V gene lookup returns CDR1 GTSNPN and CDR2 SVGIG (reference sequence). This CDR3 has 15 amino acids. V dropped 0 bases and J dropped 4 bases, with 13 bases sitting between them. CDR3 region: CAWSVRGGSGNTIYF. The CDR3 DNA reads TGTGCCTGGAGTGTACGCGGGGGTTCCGGAAACACCATATATTTT.

This clone was seen more than once but under ten times. The rearrangement uses TRBV20-1 and TRBJ1-1; D is ambiguous. The V gene's germline CDR1 is DFQATT and CDR2 SNEGSKA (reference sequence). The CDR3 extends over 10 amino acids. DNA for the CDR3: TGCAGCCCTGAGCACACTGAAGCTTTCTTT. This sequence encodes CSPEHTEAFF.

This clone was counted a few times. This chain links TRBV2 with TRBJ2-1; 9 bases align to TRBD2. This CDR3 has 15 residues. Germline CDR1 and CDR2: SNHLY and FYNNEI. Germline trimming cut 4 bases from V and 6 bases from J; bases unmatched to any gene: 7. In DNA form, the CDR3 reads TGTGCCAGCAGTGTCGCGGGGGGGGCGATCAATGAGCAGTTCTTC. This gives the protein CASSVAGGAINEQFF.

This clone was seen a few times. The rearrangement links TRBV6-1 to TRBJ1-3; weak D call: TRBD1 (5 bases). This CDR3 region has 14 residues. Per the germline V gene, CDR1 is MNHNS and CDR2 is SASEGT. The V gene lost 8 bases and the J gene lost 4 bases, with 15 bases spanning the gap. CDR3 nucleotides: TGTGCCAGCCAGGAGCAGGGAAGGGGAAACACCATATATTTT. As protein: CASQEQGRGNTIYF.

The chain is built from TRBV7-2 and TRBJ2-1; 8 bases line up with TRBD1. With V trimmed by 5 bases and J by 3 bases, 6 bases remained unmatched. The CDR3 sequence is 15 residues long. Germline-derived CDR1 and CDR2 are SGHTA and FQGNSA. CDR3 DNA: TGTGCCAGCAGCCCCCGAGGGACAGGCTACAATGAGCAGTTCTTC. It codes for CASSPRGTGYNEQFF.

The chain recombines TRBV5-8 with TRBJ1-2; 7 bases agree with TRBD1. Germline CDR1 reads SGHTS; CDR2 reads YDEGEE. This CDR3 is built from 15 residues. With V trimmed by 0 bases and J by 4 bases, 6 bases remained unmatched. The CDR3 sequence is CASSLGQGEIYGYTF. DNA for the CDR3: TGTGCCAGCAGCTTGGGGCAGGGGGAAATCTATGGCTACACCTTC.

This sequence joins TRBV19 and TRBJ2-2; no definite D call. This CDR3 has 14 residues. V lost 6 bases to trimming and J lost 0 bases, with 8 bases between them. CDR1 is LNHDA and CDR2 is SQIVND in the germline V gene (reference sequence). CDR3 amino acids: CASRAGANTGELFF. The DNA of the CDR3 is TGTGCCAGTAGAGCCGGTGCGAACACCGGGGAGCTGTTTTTT. Full variable domain (remainder filled in from reference TRBV19 and TRBJ2-2): DGGITQSPKYLFRKEGQNVTLSCEQNLNHDAMYWYRQDPGQGLRLIYYSQIVNDFQKGDIAEGYSVSREKKESFPLTVTSAQKNPTAFYLCASRAGANTGELFFGEGSRLTVL.

This sequence joins TRBV6-4 and TRBJ2-1; D call uncertain. V was clipped by 4 bases and J by 7 bases, with 17 bases between them. The CDR3 is 15 residues long. The germline V gene encodes CDR1 MRHNA and CDR2 SNTAGT. CDR3 nucleotide sequence: TGTGCCAGCAGTGTAAGGTTTGCCTCTAGGAATGAGCAGTTCTTC. It encodes CASSVRFASRNEQFF.

The chain employs TRBV27 and TRBJ2-1; 9 bases agree with TRBD2. CDR1 MNHEY and CDR2 SMNVEV come from the germline V gene (reference sequence). The CDR3 covers 15 residues. J was trimmed by 6 bases and V by 7 bases; bases with no gene match: 10. This CDR3 is CASTFIAGVFNEQFF. As DNA, the CDR3 is TGTGCCAGCACATTCATAGCGGGGGTCTTCAATGAGCAGTTCTTC.

The chain is built from TRBV2 and TRBJ1-1; TRBD1 aligns across 10 bases. J was trimmed by 1 base and V by 6 bases; bases with no gene match: 2. In germline, CDR1 is SNHLY, CDR2 FYNNEI. This CDR3 comprises 14 residues. CDR3 loop: CASRGTGENTEAFF. The DNA for the CDR3 is TGTGCCAGCAGGGGGACAGGGGAGAACACTGAAGCTTTCTTT.

The chain uses TRBV5-1 and TRBJ1-5; possibly TRBD1 for D (5 bases). The germline CDR1 and CDR2 sequences are SGHRS and YFSETQ. The CDR3 sequence is 14 residues long. V was trimmed by 0 bases and J by 9 bases, leaving 13 bases between them. CDR3 sequence (DNA): TGCGCCAGCAGCTTGGAACCGGGGGATGGGCCCCAGCATTTT. Protein: CASSLEPGDGPQHF. Filled out from reference TRBV5-1 and TRBJ1-5, the complete variable domain reads KAGVTQTPRYLIKTRGQQVTLSCSPISGHRSVSWYQQTPGQGLQFLFEYFSETQRNKGNFPGRFSGRQFSNSRSEMNVSTLELGDSALYLCASSLEPGDGPQHFGDGTRLSIL.

This clone was observed a handful of times. CDR3 amino acids: CASSLEFGRGDSPLHF. In DNA form, the CDR3 reads TGTGCCAGCAGCTTAGAGTTCGGGAGGGGAGATTCACCCCTCCACTTT. This chain uses TRBV7-6 with TRBJ1-6; a possible D gene is TRBD1 (5 bases). The V and J ends lost 1 base and 8 bases respectively, with 15 bases between them. From germline, CDR1 is SGHVS and CDR2 FNYEAQ. The CDR3 has 16 residues.

The chain combines TRBV7-2 with TRBJ2-5, with 8 bases matching TRBD2. In germline, CDR1 is SGHTA, CDR2 FQGNSA. V shed 1 base, J shed 3 bases, and the junction held 7 bases outside the gene matches. This CDR3 region has 16 residues. The DNA for the CDR3 is TGTGCCAGCAGCTTAGGTAGGACTAGCAAAGAAGAGACCCAGTACTTC. It codes for CASSLGRTSKEETQYF.

The rearrangement links TRBV7-2 to TRBJ2-5; 11 bases fit TRBD1. The J segment lost 5 bases and the V segment lost 3 bases, leaving 2 bases of the junction unmatched. CDR1 is SGHTA and CDR2 is FQGNSA in the germline V gene. The CDR3 extends over 14 amino acids. The CDR3: CASSFRDRGETQYF. The CDR3 nucleotides read TGTGCCAGCAGCTTCCGGGACAGGGGGGAGACCCAGTACTTC.

This clone was picked up a small number of times. The chain is built from TRBV4-1 and TRBJ1-2, with unresolved D. The V and J ends lost 3 bases and 5 bases respectively, with 7 bases between them. The CDR3 loop spans 12 amino acids. The germline gives CDR1 MGHRA, CDR2 YSYEKL. The CDR3 reads CASSQGVYGYTF. The CDR3 DNA reads as TGCGCCAGCAGCCAGGGAGTGTATGGCTACACCTTC.

This clone turned up a few times. The genes are TRBV7-2 and TRBJ1-1; D perhaps matches TRBD1 (5 bases). V was shortened by 1 base and J by 1 base, with 13 bases between the two germline ends. The V gene's germline CDR1 is SGHTA and CDR2 FQGNSA. CDR3 length equals 16 residues. The CDR3: CASSLGGARSNTEAFF. The CDR3, as DNA: TGTGCCAGCAGCTTAGGCGGGGCACGGTCGAACACTGAAGCTTTCTTT.

This clone was counted between two and nine times. The chain combines TRBV2 with TRBJ1-2, with TRBD1 identical over 9 bases. The J segment lost 3 bases and the V segment lost 7 bases, leaving 6 bases of the junction unmatched. The CDR3 length is 14 residues. Looked up from germline, CDR1 is SNHLY and CDR2 is FYNNEI. In DNA, the CDR3 is TGTGCCAGCATTGGACAGGGGCTATACTATGGCTACACCTTC. It codes for CASIGQGLYYGYTF. Using reference TRBV2 and TRBJ1-2 for the parts outside the CDR3, the full variable domain is EPEVTQTPSHQVTQMGQEVILRCVPISNHLYFYWYRQILGQKVEFLVSFYNNEISEKSEIFDDQFSVERPDGSNFTLKIRSTKLEDSAMYFCASIGQGLYYGYTFGSGTRLTVV.

The V call is TRBV18, the J call TRBJ1-5; D possibly corresponds to TRBD1 (5 bases). Germline CDR1 KGHSH, CDR2 LQKENI. The CDR3 has 14 residues. V gave up 6 bases and J gave up 6 bases, with 15 bases separating them. Written as DNA, the CDR3 is TGTGCCAGCTCTGGGGGGAACAGAGGTCAGCCCCAGCATTTT. Amino acid sequence: CASSGGNRGQPQHF.

The chain combines TRBV19 with TRBJ2-5; TRBD2 matches 14 bases. The J segment lost 3 bases and the V segment lost 0 bases, leaving 3 bases of the junction unmatched. The germline V gene encodes CDR1 LNHDA and CDR2 SQIVND (reference sequence). The CDR3 has 17 amino acids. This CDR3 is CASSIEATSGGEETQYF. CDR3 nucleotides: TGTGCCAGTAGTATAGAGGCGACTAGCGGGGGGGAAGAGACCCAGTACTTC. Drawing the rest from reference TRBV19 and TRBJ2-5, the complete variable domain is DGGITQSPKYLFRKEGQNVTLSCEQNLNHDAMYWYRQDPGQGLRLIYYSQIVNDFQKGDIAEGYSVSREKKESFPLTVTSAQKNPTAFYLCASSIEATSGGEETQYFGPGTRLLVL.

This clone was counted only a few times. The chain recombines TRBV7-6 with TRBJ1-1, with D possibly being TRBD1 (5 bases). Germline-derived CDR1 and CDR2 are SGHVS and FNYEAQ. CDR3 length equals 14 residues. V was clipped by 3 bases and J by 3 bases, with 11 bases between them. In nucleotides, the CDR3 is TGTGCCAGCAGCTTTGGGGGGTGGGACACTGAAGCTTTCTTT. Protein: CASSFGGWDTEAFF.

This clone was picked up a small number of times. J is TRBJ2-7 and V is TRBV5-6; 8 bases are a match to TRBD1. Germline V gives CDR1 SGHDT, CDR2 YYEEEE. The CDR3 length is 16 residues. J lost 5 bases, V lost 4 bases, and 14 bases had no gene match. CDR3 loop: CASSGRTGGNLHEQYV. CDR3 nucleotides: TGTGCCAGCAGCGGTCGAACAGGGGGAAACCTCCACGAGCAGTACGTC.

This clone was observed a handful of times. The chain is built from TRBV6-1 and TRBJ1-5, with 7 bases that match TRBD1. The CDR3 runs 15 residues. Germline V lookup: CDR1 MNHNS, CDR2 SASEGT. V shed 6 bases and J 5 bases; nucleotides not matched to a gene: 10. CDR3 coding DNA: TGTGCCAGCAGGCCCCGGGACAGAGGAGATCAGCCCCAGCATTTT. Its protein product is CASRPRDRGDQPQHF.

The genes are TRBV9 and TRBJ2-3; TRBD2 agrees at 7 bases. Germline lookup yields CDR1 SGDLS and CDR2 YYNGEE. Trimming at V came to 4 bases and at J to 2 bases, leaving 7 bases not matched to a gene. The CDR3 runs 15 residues. The CDR3 DNA sequence: TGTGCCAGCAGCTCAAGACTAGCCTTCACAGATACGCAGTATTTT. This sequence encodes CASSSRLAFTDTQYF.